This paragraph covers one TCR beta chain sequence. Many counts were recorded for this clonotype. The antigen this receptor binds is unknown. Base quality data are lacking; no much larger clone is found one base away. The instrument given in TCRdb is Illumina HiSeq 2500. Quantitative 5'-RACE with molecular barcodes was the method used to prepare the TCR beta libraries. Regarding the original processing steps: A new computational method based on a probabilistic model of VDJ rearrangement was used to identify disease-linked TCR variants. Clones were called with MiXCR by TCRdb after fastp trimmed the public reads at Q25, and only in-frame beta chains were retained. Merged by CDR3 protein, the rows form single entries marked with the most common genes and DNA. The V and J calls here are based on TCRdb, not the publication. The sample table lists tens of thousands of distinct CDR3 sequences, approximately 3% of them with a count of one. The top ten clones comprise 2.5% to 3% of the sample.

The data stem from a study of CD8 T cells in ankylosing spondylitis (dated 2017 in TCRdb). Regarding the complete study: The study set out to find disease-linked TCR variants by profiling T cell receptor beta repertoires in ankylosing spondylitis patients and healthy donors. Peripheral blood was sampled, and synovial fluid was additionally collected from ankylosing spondylitis patients. In total, the full study cohort was made up of some 110 healthy donors and about two dozen ankylosing spondylitis patients. General findings and caveats noted by the study authors: The disease-linked clones were reported to be significantly enriched in matched synovial fluid samples from ankylosing spondylitis patients. Some TCR beta motif variants had previously been reported in synovial fluid and blood of reactive arthritis patients, which suggested common disease-initiation mechanisms. A CD8+ phenotype was shown by the disease-linked clones, which were found at relatively low frequencies in peripheral blood. A TCR beta motif made up of roughly eight highly homologous amino acid variants appeared to be characteristic of blood from ankylosing spondylitis patients.

CDR3 length: 13 amino acids, cysteine to phenylalanine. The kept DNA is CDR3 alone, 39 bases in frame from the first base. V gives up 0 bases and J gives up 7 bases, and the segment between their germline ends measures 5 bases. CDR1 and CDR2 were assigned from the germline V gene as SGDLS and YYNGEE. Recombination linked TRBV9 to TRBJ1-6, with no reliable assignment of the D segment. The sequence came from a male donor with ankylosing spondylitis or in good health (not recorded which). The sequenced sample consisted of blood, either unsorted or a sorted T cell fraction (not recorded which). At the DNA level, the sequence is TGTGCCAGCAGCGTAGGGCAGAATTCACCCCTCCACTTT. Translated, this is CASSVGQNSPLHF.